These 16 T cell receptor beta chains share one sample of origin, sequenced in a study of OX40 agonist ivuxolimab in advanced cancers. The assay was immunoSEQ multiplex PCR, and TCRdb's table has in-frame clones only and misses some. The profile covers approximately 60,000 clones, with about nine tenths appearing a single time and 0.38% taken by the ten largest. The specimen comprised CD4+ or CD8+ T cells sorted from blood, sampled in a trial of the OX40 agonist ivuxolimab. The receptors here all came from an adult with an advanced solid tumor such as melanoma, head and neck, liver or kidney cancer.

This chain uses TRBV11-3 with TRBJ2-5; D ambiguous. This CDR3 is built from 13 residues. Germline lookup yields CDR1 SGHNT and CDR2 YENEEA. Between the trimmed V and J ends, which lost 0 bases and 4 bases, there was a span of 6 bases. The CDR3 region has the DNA TGTGCCAGCAGCTTAGAGTGGTTAGAGACCCAGTACTTC. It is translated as CASSLEWLETQYF.

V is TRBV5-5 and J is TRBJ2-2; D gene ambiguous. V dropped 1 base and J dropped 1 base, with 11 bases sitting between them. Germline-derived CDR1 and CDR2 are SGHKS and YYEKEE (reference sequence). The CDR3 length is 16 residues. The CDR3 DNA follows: TGTGCCAGCAGCTTGACTCAAACCTGGAACACCGGGGAGCTGTTTTTT. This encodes CASSLTQTWNTGELFF.

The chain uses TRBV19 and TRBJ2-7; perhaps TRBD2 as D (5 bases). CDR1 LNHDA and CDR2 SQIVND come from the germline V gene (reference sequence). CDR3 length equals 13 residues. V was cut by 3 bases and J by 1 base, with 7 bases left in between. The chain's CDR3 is CASSIRDSYEQYF. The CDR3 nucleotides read TGTGCCAGTAGTATCCGGGATTCCTACGAGCAGTACTTC.

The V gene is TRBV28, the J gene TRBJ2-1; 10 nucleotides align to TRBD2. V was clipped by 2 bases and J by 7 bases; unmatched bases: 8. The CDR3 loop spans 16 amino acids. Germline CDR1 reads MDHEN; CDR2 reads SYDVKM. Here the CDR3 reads CASSLDGAGGPNEQFF. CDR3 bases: TGTGCCAGCAGTTTAGACGGAGCGGGGGGGCCAAATGAGCAGTTCTTC.

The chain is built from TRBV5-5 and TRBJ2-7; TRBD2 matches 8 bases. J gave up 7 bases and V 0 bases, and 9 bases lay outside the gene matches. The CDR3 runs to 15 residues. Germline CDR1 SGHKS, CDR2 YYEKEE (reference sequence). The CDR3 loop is CASSLDGGGFLEQYF. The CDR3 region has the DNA TGTGCCAGCAGCTTGGATGGCGGGGGGTTTCTAGAGCAGTACTTC.

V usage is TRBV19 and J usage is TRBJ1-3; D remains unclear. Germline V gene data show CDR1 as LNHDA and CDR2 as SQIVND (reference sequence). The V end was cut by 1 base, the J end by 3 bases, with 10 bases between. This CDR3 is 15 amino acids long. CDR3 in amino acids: CASSIGTAGGNTIYF. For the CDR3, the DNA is TGTGCCAGTAGTATAGGTACCGCCGGTGGAAACACCATATATTTT.

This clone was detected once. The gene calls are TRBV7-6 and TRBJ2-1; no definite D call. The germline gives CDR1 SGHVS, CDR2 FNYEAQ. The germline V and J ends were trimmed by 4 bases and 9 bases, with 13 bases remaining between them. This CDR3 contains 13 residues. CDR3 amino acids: CASSSLVASEQFF. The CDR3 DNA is TGTGCCAGCAGCTCCCTCGTTGCGAGTGAGCAGTTCTTC.

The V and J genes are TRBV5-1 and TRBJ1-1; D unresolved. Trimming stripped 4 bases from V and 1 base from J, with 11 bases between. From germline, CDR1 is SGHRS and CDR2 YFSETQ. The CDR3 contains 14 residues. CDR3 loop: CASSPREGNTEAFF. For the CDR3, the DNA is TGCGCCAGCAGCCCCCGGGAGGGGAACACTGAAGCTTTCTTT.

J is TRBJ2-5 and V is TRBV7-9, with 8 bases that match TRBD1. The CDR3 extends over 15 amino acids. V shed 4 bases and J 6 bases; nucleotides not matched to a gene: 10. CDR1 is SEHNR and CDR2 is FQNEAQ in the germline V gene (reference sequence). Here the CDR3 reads CASSSRQGLHKTQYF. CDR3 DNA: TGTGCCAGCAGCTCACGACAGGGGCTCCATAAGACCCAGTACTTC. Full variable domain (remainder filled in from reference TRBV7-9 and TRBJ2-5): DTGVSQNPRHKITKRGQNVTFRCDPISEHNRLYWYRQTLGQGPEFLTYFQNEAQLEKSRLLSDRFSAERPKGSFSTLEIQRTEQGDSAMYLCASSSRQGLHKTQYFGPGTRLLVL.

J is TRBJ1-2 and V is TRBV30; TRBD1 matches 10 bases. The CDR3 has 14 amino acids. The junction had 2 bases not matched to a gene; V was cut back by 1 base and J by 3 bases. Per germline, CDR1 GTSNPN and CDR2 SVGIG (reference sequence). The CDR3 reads CAWSEDRGDYGYTF. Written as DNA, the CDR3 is TGTGCCTGGAGTGAGGACAGGGGGGACTATGGCTACACCTTC.

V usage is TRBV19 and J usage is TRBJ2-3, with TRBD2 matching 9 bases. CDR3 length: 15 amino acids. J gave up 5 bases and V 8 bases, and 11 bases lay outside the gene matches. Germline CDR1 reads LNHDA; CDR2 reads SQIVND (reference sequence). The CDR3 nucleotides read TGTGCCAGTCGCTCACGGCTAGCGGGGCTAGATACGCAGTATTTT. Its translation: CASRSRLAGLDTQYF. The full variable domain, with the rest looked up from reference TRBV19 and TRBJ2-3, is DGGITQSPKYLFRKEGQNVTLSCEQNLNHDAMYWYRQDPGQGLRLIYYSQIVNDFQKGDIAEGYSVSREKKESFPLTVTSAQKNPTAFYLCASRSRLAGLDTQYFGPGTRLTVL.

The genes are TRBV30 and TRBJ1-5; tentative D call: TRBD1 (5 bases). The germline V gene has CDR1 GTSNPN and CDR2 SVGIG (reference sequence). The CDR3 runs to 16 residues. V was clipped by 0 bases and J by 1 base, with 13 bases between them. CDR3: CAWSVAGTTSNQPQHF. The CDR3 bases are TGTGCCTGGAGTGTAGCGGGGACTACGAGCAATCAGCCCCAGCATTTT.

CDR3 in DNA: TGCGCCAGCAGCGTGCAGGGTAGGGAGGAGGAGACCCAGTACTTC. Its translation: CASSVQGREEETQYF. The chain is built from TRBV5-1 and TRBJ2-5; D perhaps matches TRBD2 (6 bases). V gave up 4 bases and J gave up 5 bases, with 18 bases separating them. The CDR3 sequence is 15 residues long. Per germline, CDR1 SGHRS and CDR2 YFSETQ.

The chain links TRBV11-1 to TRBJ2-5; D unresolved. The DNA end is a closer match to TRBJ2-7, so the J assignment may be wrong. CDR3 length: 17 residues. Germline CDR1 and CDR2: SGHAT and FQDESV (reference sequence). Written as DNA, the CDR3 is TGTGCCAGCAGCTTCTCGCTTACCGACGCCACCGCCTACGAGCAGTACTTC. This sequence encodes CASSFSLTDATAYEQYF.

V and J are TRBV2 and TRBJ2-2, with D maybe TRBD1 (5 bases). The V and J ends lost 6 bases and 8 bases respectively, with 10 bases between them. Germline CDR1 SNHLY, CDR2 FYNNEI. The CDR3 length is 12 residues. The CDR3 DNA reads TGTGCCAGCAGCGATAGACAGGGGGAGCTGTTTTTT. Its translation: CASSDRQGELFF.

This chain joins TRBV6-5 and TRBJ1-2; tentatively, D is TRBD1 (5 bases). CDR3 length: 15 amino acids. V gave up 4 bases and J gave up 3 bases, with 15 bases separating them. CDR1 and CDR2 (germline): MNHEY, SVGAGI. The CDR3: CASSWNRNRDYGYTF. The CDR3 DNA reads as TGTGCCAGCAGTTGGAACAGGAACCGGGACTATGGCTACACCTTC.